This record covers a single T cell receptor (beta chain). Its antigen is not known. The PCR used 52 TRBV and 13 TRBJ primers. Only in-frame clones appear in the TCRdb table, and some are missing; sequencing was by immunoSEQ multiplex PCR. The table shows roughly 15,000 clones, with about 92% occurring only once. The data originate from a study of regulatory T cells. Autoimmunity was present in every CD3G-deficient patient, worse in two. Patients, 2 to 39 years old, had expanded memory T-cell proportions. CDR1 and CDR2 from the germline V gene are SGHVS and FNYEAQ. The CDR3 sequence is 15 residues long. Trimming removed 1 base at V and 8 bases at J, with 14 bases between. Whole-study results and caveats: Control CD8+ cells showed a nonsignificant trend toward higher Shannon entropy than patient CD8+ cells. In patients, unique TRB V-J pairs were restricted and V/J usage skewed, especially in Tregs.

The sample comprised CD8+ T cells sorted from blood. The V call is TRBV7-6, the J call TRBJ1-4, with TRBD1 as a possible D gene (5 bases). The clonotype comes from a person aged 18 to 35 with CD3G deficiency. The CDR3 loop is CASSLEVGGFEKLFF. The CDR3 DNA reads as TGTGCCAGCAGCTTAGAGGTTGGGGGATTCGAAAAACTGTTTTTT.